The 10 T cell receptor beta chains reported below all come from one sample, sequenced in a study of blood T cell repertoires in COVID-19. Assay used: immunoSEQ multiplex PCR; TCRdb lists only in-frame clones, some missing. The sample lists under 75,000 clones, more than 75% occurring once. The sequencing sample was made of peripheral blood. The receptor set was obtained from a woman at least 80 years old with acute or convalescent COVID-19.

V gene TRBV5-1 combines with J gene TRBJ2-2; TRBD2 matches at 9 bases. The CDR3 is 16 residues long. CDR1 is SGHRS and CDR2 is YFSETQ in the germline V gene. V lost 1 base, J lost 5 bases, and 6 bases stayed unmatched. The DNA for the CDR3 is TGCGCCAGCAGCTTGTTCGAGCTAGCGGGGACCGGGGAGCTGTTTTTT. Translation gives CASSLFELAGTGELFF.

The CDR3 reads CASSLVGQGATGELFF. The CDR3 DNA reads TGTGCCAGCAGTTTGGTCGGACAGGGGGCCACCGGGGAGCTGTTTTTT. V gene TRBV28 combines with J gene TRBJ2-2, with 11 bases aligning to TRBD1. Germline loops: CDR1 MDHEN, CDR2 SYDVKM. With V trimmed by 3 bases and J by 4 bases, 4 bases remained unmatched. The CDR3 has 16 residues.

The V and J genes are TRBV5-1 and TRBJ1-1; D is unclear. The CDR3 has 15 amino acids. In germline, CDR1 is SGHRS, CDR2 YFSETQ. Trimming removed 3 bases at V and 4 bases at J, with 16 bases between. Here the CDR3 DNA reads TGCGCCAGCAGCTACGCGCCGGTCGAGGGCACTGAAGCTTTCTTT. Encoded protein: CASSYAPVEGTEAFF.

The rearrangement uses TRBV27 and TRBJ1-1; no firm D call. V lost 3 bases and J lost 0, with 8 bases in between. The CDR3 has 14 residues. Germline V gives CDR1 MNHEY, CDR2 SMNVEV (reference sequence). CDR3 nucleotide sequence: TGTGCCAGCAGTTTGACGGGTCTGAACACTGAAGCTTTCTTT. This encodes CASSLTGLNTEAFF.

This chain connects TRBV2 to TRBJ2-5; TRBD2 aligns across 11 bases. Germline CDR1 SNHLY, CDR2 FYNNEI. V gave up 8 bases and J gave up 7 bases; unmatched junction bases: 9. The CDR3 runs 14 residues. CDR3 residues: CASVRIAGGGTQYF. CDR3 sequence (DNA): TGTGCCAGCGTAAGGATAGCGGGAGGGGGGACCCAGTACTTC. The variable domain in full, with the rest retrieved from reference TRBV2 and TRBJ2-5, is EPEVTQTPSHQVTQMGQEVILRCVPISNHLYFYWYRQILGQKVEFLVSFYNNEISEKSEIFDDQFSVERPDGSNFTLKIRSTKLEDSAMYFCASVRIAGGGTQYFGPGTRLLVL.

This clone was seen a few times. CDR3 bases: TGTGCCAGCAGCGCGGACAGGGGCCATGGCTACACCTTC. Translated, it gives CASSADRGHGYTF. This rearrangement joins TRBV5-4 to TRBJ1-2, with 9 bases lining up with TRBD1. J gave up 6 bases and V 4 bases, and 4 bases lay outside the gene matches. Germline assignment: CDR1 SGHNT and CDR2 YYREEE (reference sequence). CDR3 length: 13 amino acids.

The chain carries TRBV29-1 and TRBJ1-2; 11 nucleotides line up with TRBD1. Losses at the gene ends were 4 bases for V and 6 bases for J; bases not matched to a gene: 13. Germline V gene data show CDR1 as SQVTM and CDR2 as ANQGSEA. The CDR3 is made up of 16 amino acids. As DNA, the CDR3 is TGCAGCGTTGGTTTTTCCGGGACAGGGGGTGGCCATGGCTACACCTTC. It encodes CSVGFSGTGGGHGYTF.

The chain has TRBV7-2 and TRBJ1-6; D gene uncertain. The germline gives CDR1 SGHTA, CDR2 FQGNSA. V shed 1 base and J shed 5 bases, with 6 bases lying between them. The CDR3 has 14 residues. The CDR3 here is CASSLGQNNSPLHF. CDR3 bases: TGTGCCAGCAGCTTAGGGCAGAATAATTCACCCCTCCACTTT.

V and J are TRBV11-3 and TRBJ2-2, with D perhaps TRBD1 (6 bases). This CDR3 comprises 15 residues. Germline CDR1 reads SGHNT; CDR2 reads YENEEA. The germline V and J ends were trimmed by 5 bases and 7 bases, with 17 bases remaining between them. CDR3 DNA: TGTGCCAGCAGCCTGTGGGACACTCAAGGCGGGGAGCTGTTTTTT. Translation gives CASSLWDTQGGELFF.

V and J are TRBV5-1 and TRBJ2-7; D might be TRBD2 (6 bases). Trimming took 4 bases from V and 5 from J, leaving 16 bases between them. In germline, CDR1 is SGHRS, CDR2 YFSETQ. This CDR3 spans 14 amino acids. DNA of the CDR3: TGCGCCAGCAGCCAAGAGACTAGTAGCGACGAGCAGTACTTC. Protein product: CASSQETSSDEQYF.